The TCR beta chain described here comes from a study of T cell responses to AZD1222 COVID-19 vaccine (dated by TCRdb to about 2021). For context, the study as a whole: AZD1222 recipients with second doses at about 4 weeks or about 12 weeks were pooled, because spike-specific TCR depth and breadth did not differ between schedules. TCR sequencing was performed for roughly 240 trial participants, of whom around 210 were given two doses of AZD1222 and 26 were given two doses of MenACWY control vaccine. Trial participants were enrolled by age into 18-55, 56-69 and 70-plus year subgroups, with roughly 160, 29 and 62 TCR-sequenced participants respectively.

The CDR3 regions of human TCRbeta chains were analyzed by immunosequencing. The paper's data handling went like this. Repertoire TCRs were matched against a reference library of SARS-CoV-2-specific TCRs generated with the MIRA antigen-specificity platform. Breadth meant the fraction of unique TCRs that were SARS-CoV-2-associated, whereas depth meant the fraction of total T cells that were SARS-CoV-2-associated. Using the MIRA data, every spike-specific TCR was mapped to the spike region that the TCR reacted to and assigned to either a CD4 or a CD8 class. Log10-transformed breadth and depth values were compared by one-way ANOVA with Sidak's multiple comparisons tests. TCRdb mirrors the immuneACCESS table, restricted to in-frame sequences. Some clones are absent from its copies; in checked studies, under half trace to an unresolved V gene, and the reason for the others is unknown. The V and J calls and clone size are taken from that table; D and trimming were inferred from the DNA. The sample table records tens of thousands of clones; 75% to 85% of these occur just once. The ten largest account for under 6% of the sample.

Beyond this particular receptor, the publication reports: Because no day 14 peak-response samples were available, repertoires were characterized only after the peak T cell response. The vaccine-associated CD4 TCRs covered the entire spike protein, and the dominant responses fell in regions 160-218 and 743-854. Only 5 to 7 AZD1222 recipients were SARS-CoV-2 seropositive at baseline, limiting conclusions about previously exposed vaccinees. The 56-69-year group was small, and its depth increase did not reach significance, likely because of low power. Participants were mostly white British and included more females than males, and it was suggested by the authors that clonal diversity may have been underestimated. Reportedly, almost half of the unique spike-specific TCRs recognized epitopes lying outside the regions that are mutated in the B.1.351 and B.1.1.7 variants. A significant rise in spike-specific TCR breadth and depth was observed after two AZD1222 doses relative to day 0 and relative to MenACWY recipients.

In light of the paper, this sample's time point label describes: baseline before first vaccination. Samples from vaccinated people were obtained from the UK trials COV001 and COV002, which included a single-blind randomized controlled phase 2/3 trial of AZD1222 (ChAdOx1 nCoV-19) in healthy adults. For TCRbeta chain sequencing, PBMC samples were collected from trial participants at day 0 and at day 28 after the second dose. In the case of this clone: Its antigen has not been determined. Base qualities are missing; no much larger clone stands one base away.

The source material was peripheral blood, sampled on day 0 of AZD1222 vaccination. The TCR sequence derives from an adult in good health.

The base sequence is TGTGCCAGCAGCTCGGGAACACTCTACGAGCAGTACTTC. This gives the protein CASSSGTLYEQYF. The rearranged chain carries TRBV5-6 and TRBJ2-7; perhaps TRBD2 is the D gene, with 5 bases matching. V is reduced by 3 bases and J by 3 bases, leaving a spacing of 10 bases between them. Reading from cysteine to phenylalanine, the CDR3 counts 13 amino acids. Only CDR3 DNA is held: 39 bases, read in frame from base 1. CDR1 and CDR2 (SGHDT, YYEEEE) derive from the germline V gene.